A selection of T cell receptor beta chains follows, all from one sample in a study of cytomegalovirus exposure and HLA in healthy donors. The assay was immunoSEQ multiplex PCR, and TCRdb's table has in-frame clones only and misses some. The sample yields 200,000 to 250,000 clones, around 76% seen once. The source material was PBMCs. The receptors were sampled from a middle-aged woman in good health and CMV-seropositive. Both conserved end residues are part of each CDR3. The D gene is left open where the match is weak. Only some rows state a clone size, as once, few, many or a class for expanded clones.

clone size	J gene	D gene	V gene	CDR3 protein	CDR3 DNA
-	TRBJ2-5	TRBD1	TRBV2	CASRQGATETQYF	TGTGCCAGCAGGCAGGGGGCCACGGAGACCCAGTACTTC
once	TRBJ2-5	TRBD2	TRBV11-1	CASSLGGLAGGPVETQYF	TGTGCCAGCAGCTTAGGGGGACTAGCGGGGGGGCCCGTGGAGACCCAGTACTTC
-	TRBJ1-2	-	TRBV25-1	CASSSDGARGGYTF	TGTGCCAGCAGCAGCGACGGAGCCCGTGGTGGCTACACCTTC
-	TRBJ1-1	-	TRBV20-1	CSARGPAEAFF	TGCAGTGCTAGAGGGCCAGCTGAAGCTTTCTTT
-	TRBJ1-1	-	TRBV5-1	CASSLAGWGGTEAFF	TGCGCCAGCAGCTTGGCCGGTTGGGGGGGCACTGAAGCTTTCTTT
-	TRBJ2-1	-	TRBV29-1	CSVDLAEEQFF	TGCAGCGTTGACTTGGCGGAGGAGCAGTTCTTC
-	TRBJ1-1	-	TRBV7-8	CASSPEGGLTEAFF	TGTGCCAGCAGCCCCGAGGGTGGTTTAACTGAAGCTTTCTTT
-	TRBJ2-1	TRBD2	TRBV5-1	CASSLGLATSGNDEQFF	TGCGCCAGCAGCTTGGGGTTAGCGACTAGCGGGAACGATGAGCAGTTCTTC
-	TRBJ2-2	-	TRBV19	CAIEEGNGELFF	TGTGCCATCGAGGAGGGCAATGGGGAGCTGTTTTTT
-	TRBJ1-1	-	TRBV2	CASSDLAGNTEAFF	TGTGCCAGCAGTGATTTGGCAGGGAACACTGAAGCTTTCTTT
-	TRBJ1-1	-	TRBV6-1	CASSGSGIAEAFF	TGTGCCAGCAGTGGATCAGGGATCGCTGAAGCTTTCTTT
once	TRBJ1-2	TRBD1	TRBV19	CASRDRGRANYGYTF	TGTGCCAGTAGGGACAGGGGCAGGGCTAACTATGGCTACACCTTC
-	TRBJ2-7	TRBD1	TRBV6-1	CASRRPGQGTYEQYF	TGTGCCAGCAGACGTCCGGGACAGGGGACCTACGAGCAGTACTTC
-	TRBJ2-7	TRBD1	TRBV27	CASSSQGAGSYEQYF	TGTGCCAGCAGTTCTCAGGGGGCCGGCTCCTACGAGCAGTACTTC
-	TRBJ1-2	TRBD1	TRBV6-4	CASSPNPGTGSSYGYTF	TGTGCCAGCAGTCCAAATCCCGGGACAGGGTCTAGCTATGGCTACACCTTC
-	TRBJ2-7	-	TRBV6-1	CASSEETVVYEQYF	TGTGCCAGCAGTGAAGAAACAGTGGTATACGAGCAGTACTTC
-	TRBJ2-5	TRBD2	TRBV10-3	CAISDEEGLADQETQYF	TGTGCCATCAGTGACGAAGAAGGGCTAGCGGACCAAGAGACCCAGTACTTC
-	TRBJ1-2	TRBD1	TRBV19	CASSEPGGANYGYTF	TGTGCCAGTAGTGAACCAGGGGGCGCAAACTATGGCTACACCTTC
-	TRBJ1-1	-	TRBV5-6	CAGSLVGHGEAFF	TGTGCCGGCAGCTTGGTGGGACATGGCGAAGCTTTCTTT
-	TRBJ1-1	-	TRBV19	CASNFRTTPYPGAFF	TGTGCCAGTAATTTTAGGACAACACCCTATCCCGGGGCTTTCTTT
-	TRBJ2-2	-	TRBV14	CASSQDRLNTGELFF	TGTGCCAGCAGCCAAGATAGATTGAACACCGGGGAGCTGTTTTTT
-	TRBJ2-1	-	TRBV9	CASSVDTGREHEQFF	TGTGCCAGCAGCGTAGATACAGGGAGGGAACATGAGCAGTTCTTC